The rows below give T cell receptor beta chains drawn from one sample of a study of blood T cell repertoires in COVID-19. Only in-frame clones appear in the TCRdb table, and some are missing; sequencing was by immunoSEQ multiplex PCR. The sample contains about 47,000 clones, roughly 80% of which appear only once. What was sequenced was peripheral blood. These receptors originate from a human donor with acute or convalescent COVID-19. The donor label of this sample is uncertain. Both conserved end residues are part of each CDR3. The order of the fields is clone size, CDR3 length, V gene, J gene, D gene, CDR3 protein, CDR3 DNA. The D gene is left open where the match is weak. Some rows have no size entry. The others give once, few or many, or a class for an expanded clone.

-	16	TRBV19	TRBJ2-5	TRBD1	CASSLNGQGAWETQYF	TGTGCCAGTAGTCTCAATGGACAGGGGGCATGGGAGACCCAGTACTTC
-	13	TRBV7-9	TRBJ1-4	TRBD1	CATGTGGAEKLFF	TGTGCCACGGGAACAGGGGGCGCAGAAAAACTGTTTTTT
-	12	TRBV3-1/TRBV3-2	TRBJ2-7	TRBD2	CASSQAGLARTF	TGTGCCAGCAGCCAAGCGGGACTAGCGAGAACCTTC
-	15	TRBV7-9	TRBJ1-4	TRBD1	CASSKRQGRDEKLFF	TGTGCCAGCAGCAAGAGACAGGGGCGGGATGAAAAACTGTTTTTT
few	14	TRBV7-2	TRBJ2-1	-	CASSNRVAQNEQFF	TGTGCCAGCAGCAATCGGGTAGCGCAAAATGAGCAGTTCTTC
-	13	TRBV5-1	TRBJ2-7	TRBD1	CASSLGTGIEQYF	TGCGCCAGCAGCTTAGGGACAGGGATCGAGCAGTACTTC
-	13	TRBV12-3/TRBV12-4	TRBJ1-1	-	CASSLTGGGLAFF	TGTGCCAGCAGTCTCACCGGCGGGGGGCTAGCTTTCTTT
-	17	TRBV18	TRBJ2-5	TRBD1	CASSPLGTVIYRETQYF	TGTGCCAGCTCACCACTAGGGACAGTGATTTATAGAGAGACCCAGTACTTC
-	13	TRBV6-5	TRBJ2-7	-	CASSSTRTYEQYF	TGTGCCAGCAGTTCGACTAGAACCTACGAGCAGTACTTC
-	14	TRBV10-1	TRBJ2-5	TRBD1	CASSEGTAQETQYF	TGCGCCAGCAGTGAGGGGACAGCACAAGAGACCCAGTACTTC
-	16	TRBV11-2	TRBJ1-2	-	CASSLDQQGAIYGYTF	TGTGCCAGCAGCTTAGATCAGCAAGGGGCAATCTATGGCTACACCTTC
-	16	TRBV30	TRBJ1-6	-	CAWSVRWGVGNSPLHF	TGTGCCTGGAGCGTAAGGTGGGGGGTTGGTAATTCACCCCTCCACTTT
-	16	TRBV5-1	TRBJ1-1	-	CASSSNLGGVDTEAFF	TGCGCCAGCAGCTCTAACTTAGGCGGGGTGGACACTGAAGCTTTCTTT
-	16	TRBV7-2	TRBJ1-1	-	CASSLQGPRMNTEAFF	TGTGCCAGCAGCCTCCAGGGGCCCAGGATGAACACTGAAGCTTTCTTT
-	15	TRBV11-3	TRBJ2-2	-	CASSLEAAITGELFF	TGTGCCAGCAGCTTAGAGGCGGCGATCACCGGGGAGCTGTTTTTT
once	14	TRBV5-5	TRBJ2-1	TRBD1	CASSLMTGSSEQFF	TGTGCCAGCAGCTTGATGACAGGGTCAAGTGAGCAGTTCTTC
-	14	TRBV29-1	TRBJ1-1	TRBD1	CSADRTGMNTEAFF	TGCAGCGCTGATCGGACAGGCATGAACACTGAAGCTTTCTTT
-	13	TRBV18	TRBJ2-3	-	CASAQSFTDTQYF	TGTGCCAGCGCCCAGTCGTTCACAGATACGCAGTATTTT
-	14	TRBV4-1	TRBJ2-1	-	CASSQEGASHEQFF	TGCGCCAGCAGCCAAGAGGGGGCTAGTCATGAGCAGTTCTTC
-	16	TRBV5-4	TRBJ2-1	TRBD1	CASSTSRDSLRNEQFF	TGTGCCAGCAGCACGAGCAGGGACAGCCTACGGAATGAGCAGTTCTTC
once	13	TRBV27	TRBJ1-1	-	CASRTRGYTEAFF	TGTGCCAGTCGAACAAGAGGATACACTGAAGCTTTCTTT
-	14	TRBV18	TRBJ2-7	-	CASSPQGWDYEQYF	TGTGCCAGCTCACCACAGGGGTGGGACTACGAGCAGTACTTC
-	12	TRBV28	TRBJ1-2	-	CASSFAGNGYTF	TGTGCCAGCAGTTTCGCGGGGAATGGCTACACCTTC
-	17	TRBV14	TRBJ2-2	-	CASSQTGRVGGPGELFF	TGTGCCAGCAGCCAAACTGGACGGGTCGGGGGTCCCGGGGAGCTGTTTTTT
-	15	TRBV14	TRBJ2-7	TRBD2	CASSRTLAGVGEQYF	TGTGCCAGCAGCCGGACACTAGCGGGAGTGGGCGAGCAGTACTTC
once	16	TRBV19	TRBJ1-5	TRBD1	CASSGGTANSNQPQHF	TGTGCCAGTAGTGGGGGGACAGCCAATAGCAATCAGCCCCAGCATTTT
-	15	TRBV3-1/TRBV3-2	TRBJ1-2	-	CASSPAGGMDYGYTF	TGTGCCAGCAGCCCCGCGGGAGGGATGGACTATGGCTACACCTTC
-	14	TRBV3-1/TRBV3-2	TRBJ2-1	TRBD1	CASSHRDRRNEQFF	TGTGCCAGCAGCCACCGGGACAGGAGAAATGAGCAGTTCTTC
few	14	TRBV18	TRBJ1-2	-	CASSQRTENYGYTF	TGTGCCAGCTCACAGCGGACAGAAAACTATGGCTACACCTTC
-	17	TRBV6-1	TRBJ1-4	TRBD1	CASSDPGQGGDNEKLFF	TGTGCCAGCAGTGATCCGGGACAGGGAGGTGATAATGAAAAACTGTTTTTT
-	14	TRBV29-1	TRBJ2-1	-	CSVEDRFVKNEQFF	TGCAGCGTAGAAGACAGGTTCGTAAAGAATGAGCAGTTCTTC
-	15	TRBV28	TRBJ1-6	-	CASSPQQISNSPLHF	TGTGCCAGCAGCCCACAGCAGATCAGTAATTCACCCCTCCACTTT
-	16	TRBV9	TRBJ2-1	TRBD2	CASSVVKLAGFNEQFF	TGTGCCAGCAGCGTAGTCAAACTAGCGGGATTCAATGAGCAGTTCTTC
once	19	TRBV2	TRBJ1-2	TRBD1	CASTSRGGTGQLLGYGYTF	TGTGCCAGCACCTCGCGAGGAGGGACAGGGCAATTACTCGGGTATGGCTACACCTTC
-	12	TRBV2	TRBJ1-2	TRBD1	CASRTGPYGYTF	TGTGCCAGCCGGACAGGGCCCTATGGCTACACCTTC
few	18	TRBV13	TRBJ2-3	-	CASSFLRLGSPSTDTQYF	TGTGCCAGCAGCTTTCTCCGACTAGGTTCCCCTAGCACAGATACGCAGTATTTT
-	15	TRBV28	TRBJ1-5	TRBD1	CASSLGTGGNQPQHF	TGTGCCAGCAGTCTAGGGACAGGGGGCAATCAGCCCCAGCATTTT